The rows below give T cell receptor beta chains drawn from one sample of a study of blood T cells in healthy people across ages. MiXCR, applied by TCRdb to the 5' RACE reads, yields one record per CDR3 protein. The repertoire holds around 1.5 million distinct CDR3 sequences, with roughly 32% as singletons. The sample was blood. The receptors were gathered from a woman aged 30 to 39 in good health. Both conserved end residues are part of each CDR3. The order of the fields is V gene, D gene, J gene, clone size, CDR3 protein, CDR3 DNA. D genes are given only for firm matches. Clone size is given for some rows only: seen once, a few or many times, or a class if the clone is expanded.

>TRBV7-9|.|TRBJ1-2|.
CASSLAEQDFTF
TGTGCCAGCAGCTTAGCGGAACAGGACTTCACCTTC
>TRBV7-9|.|TRBJ2-1|many
CASSLNNYNEQFF
TGTGCCAGCAGCTTAAACAACTACAATGAGCAGTTCTTC
>TRBV20-1|TRBD1|TRBJ2-7|.
CSAYPGQGDEQYF
TGCAGCGCTTATCCGGGACAGGGGGACGAGCAGTACTTC
>TRBV7-9|.|TRBJ2-1|few
CASSPGGAIEQFF
TGTGCCAGCAGCCCAGGGGGGGCTATTGAGCAGTTCTTC
>TRBV5-1|TRBD2|TRBJ2-1|few
CASSLKTSGAYNEQFF
TGCGCCAGCAGCCTAAAAACTAGCGGGGCCTACAATGAGCAGTTCTTC
>TRBV10-3|TRBD1|TRBJ1-4|.
CAISESGQGPNEKLFF
TGTGCCATCAGTGAGTCGGGACAGGGCCCGAATGAAAAACTGTTTTTT
>TRBV30|.|TRBJ1-2|.
CAWTGDYYGYTF
TGTGCCTGGACAGGGGACTACTATGGCTACACTTTC
>TRBV5-1|TRBD1|TRBJ1-4|.
CASSLLGTENEKLFF
TGCGCCAGCAGCTTGCTAGGGACAGAAAATGAAAAACTGTTTTTT
>TRBV30|TRBD2|TRBJ2-7|few
CAWSPGLADTGEQYF
TGTGCCTGGAGTCCAGGACTAGCGGACACGGGCGAGCAGTACTTC
>TRBV18|.|TRBJ1-4|.
CASSQRRSPNEKLFF
TGTGCCAGCTCACAAAGACGGAGCCCTAATGAAAAACTGTTTTTT
>TRBV6-1|.|TRBJ1-2|few
CASSVEQGGSYGYTF
TGTGCCAGCAGTGTAGAACAGGGAGGAAGCTATGGCTACACCTTC
>TRBV5-1|.|TRBJ2-5|.
CASSGDNWGETQYF
TGCGCCAGCAGCGGGGACAACTGGGGGGAGACCCAGTACTTC
>TRBV7-8|TRBD2|TRBJ2-3|.
CAGSPLAGGGTDTQYF
TGTGCCGGCAGCCCCCTAGCGGGAGGGGGCACAGATACGCAGTATTTT
>TRBV30|.|TRBJ2-6|.
CAWSVPPSSGANVLTF
TGTGCCTGGAGTGTACCCCCAAGCTCCGGGGCCAACGTCCTGACTTTC
>TRBV28|TRBD1|TRBJ2-7|.
CASSWGQGAREQYF
TGTGCCAGCAGTTGGGGACAGGGGGCGCGAGAGCAGTACTTC
>TRBV7-2|TRBD2|TRBJ2-1|.
CASSRKGSSGGPGDYNEQFF
TGTGCCAGCAGCCGGAAGGGGTCTAGCGGGGGACCAGGGGACTACAATGAGCAGTTCTTC
>TRBV30|.|TRBJ2-2|.
CAWRDWTSTGELFF
TGTGCCTGGAGGGACTGGACCAGCACCGGGGAGCTGTTTTTT
>TRBV4-1|.|TRBJ2-3|.
CASNSAVAEPDTQYF
TGCGCCAGCAATTCGGCGGTAGCGGAACCAGATACGCAGTATTTT
>TRBV24-1|.|TRBJ2-3|few
CATSDSGLGSTDTQYF
TGTGCCACCAGTGACTCCGGACTCGGAAGCACAGATACGCAGTATTTT
>TRBV20-1|TRBD2|TRBJ2-1|.
CSASGTSGSANEQFF
TGCAGTGCTAGTGGGACTAGCGGGAGTGCGAATGAGCAGTTCTTC
>TRBV4-1|TRBD2|TRBJ2-7|.
CASSQEDVAAGDYEQYF
TGCGCCAGCAGCCAAGAGGACGTCGCAGCGGGGGACTACGAGCAGTACTTC
>TRBV18|TRBD1|TRBJ1-2|.
CASSPPGQDGYGYTF
TGTGCCAGCTCACCTCCCGGACAGGACGGGTATGGCTACACCTTC
>TRBV7-2|TRBD2|TRBJ2-7|many
CASSLVAGAYEQYF
TGTGCCAGCAGTTTGGTAGCGGGGGCCTACGAGCAGTACTTC
>TRBV3-1|TRBD2|TRBJ2-1|few
CASSQDISGDFNSYNEQFF
TGTGCCAGCAGCCAAGATATTAGCGGGGACTTCAACTCCTACAATGAGCAGTTCTTC
>TRBV27|.|TRBJ2-3|.
CASSFRGRGADTQYF
TGTGCCAGCAGTTTCAGGGGACGGGGGGCAGATACGCAGTATTTT
>TRBV12-3/TRBV12-4|TRBD2|TRBJ2-3|.
CAVIRGGAVDTQYF
TGTGCAGTCATACGGGGGGGGGCAGTAGATACGCAGTATTTT
>TRBV5-1|.|TRBJ2-7|.
CASSSGTPMYEQYF
TGCGCCAGCAGCTCCGGGACCCCAATGTACGAGCAGTACTTC
>TRBV29-1|TRBD1|TRBJ2-7|many
CSVETTQDRQTYEQYF
TGCAGCGTTGAGACCACGCAGGACAGGCAGACCTACGAGCAGTACTTC
>TRBV20-1|.|TRBJ2-7|few
CSARPLRNEQYF
TGCAGTGCTAGACCCCTCCGGAACGAGCAGTACTTC
>TRBV12-3/TRBV12-4|.|TRBJ2-1|.
CASTVPRDLYNEQFF
TGTGCCAGCACCGTCCCCCGGGACCTCTACAATGAGCAGTTCTTC
>TRBV15|.|TRBJ1-1|few
CATSRAGRPKTEAFF
TGTGCCACTAGCAGAGCGGGTCGGCCGAAGACTGAAGCTTTCTTT
>TRBV5-1|.|TRBJ2-3|.
CASRQGWLDTQYF
TGCGCCAGCAGGCAAGGTTGGTTGGATACGCAGTATTTT
>TRBV7-2|.|TRBJ2-1|.
CASSLFSEGEQFF
TGTGCCAGCAGCTTATTCAGCGAAGGTGAGCAGTTCTTC
>TRBV3-1|.|TRBJ2-7|.
CASSQRRGIHEQYF
TGTGCCAGCAGCCAACGCAGGGGTATCCACGAGCAGTACTTC
>TRBV11-2|.|TRBJ2-2|.
CASSGGSQRGTGELFF
TGTGCCAGCAGCGGAGGGAGCCAGAGGGGGACCGGGGAGCTGTTTTTT
>TRBV4-1|.|TRBJ1-4|.
CASSQLGSPNEKLFF
TGCGCCAGCAGCCAGCTGGGGTCCCCTAATGAAAAACTGTTTTTT
>TRBV7-3|TRBD1|TRBJ1-1|once
CASSSQGAPNTEAFF
TGTGCCAGCAGCTCTCAGGGGGCACCGAACACTGAAGCTTTCTTT
>TRBV11-1|.|TRBJ2-1|.
CASSSQHFDEQFF
TGTGCCAGCAGCTCCCAACATTTCGATGAACAGTTCTTC
>TRBV20-1|.|TRBJ2-7|.
CSARDLARLVAEQYF
TGCAGTGCTAGAGATCTGGCAAGACTGGTTGCCGAGCAGTACTTC
>TRBV18|.|TRBJ2-1|.
CASSARPGTVDNEQFF
TGTGCCAGCTCTGCCCGGCCCGGGACGGTGGACAATGAGCAGTTCTTC
>TRBV3-1|TRBD2|TRBJ2-1|.
CASSQSGVNNEQFF
TGTGCCAGCAGCCAGAGCGGGGTAAACAATGAGCAGTTCTTC
>TRBV6-1|TRBD1|TRBJ1-1|few
CASSGTTGGYTEAFF
TGTGCCAGCAGCGGTACGACAGGGGGGTACACTGAAGCTTTCTTT
>TRBV3-1|TRBD2|TRBJ2-7|few
CASSLAGRGNEQYF
TGTGCCAGCAGCCTAGCGGGGAGGGGCAACGAGCAGTACTTC
>TRBV27|TRBD1|TRBJ1-2|.
CASSTGTDFLYGYTF
TGTGCCAGCAGTACCGGGACAGATTTCCTGTATGGCTACACCTTC
>TRBV10-2|TRBD1|TRBJ2-1|.
CASRVQGAATCNEQFF
TGCGCCAGCAGGGTTCAGGGGGCAGCAACCTGCAATGAGCAGTTCTTC
>TRBV9|.|TRBJ2-7|.
CASSVEGDGYEQYF
TGTGCCAGCAGCGTAGAGGGAGATGGATACGAGCAGTACTTC
>TRBV12-3/TRBV12-4|.|TRBJ1-1|.
CASSSAGPNTEAFF
TGTGCCAGCAGTTCCGCGGGCCCGAACACTGAAGCTTTCTTT
>TRBV12-3/TRBV12-4|.|TRBJ2-3|.
CAGRLAGTDTQYF
TGTGCCGGCCGGTTGGCGGGCACAGATACGCAGTATTTT
>TRBV25-1|.|TRBJ1-1|.
CASAPGTSTEAFF
TGTGCCAGCGCACCAGGAACGAGCACTGAAGCTTTCTTT
>TRBV13|.|TRBJ1-2|.
CASSPSRAAVGYTF
TGTGCCAGCAGCCCGAGCAGGGCGGCAGTTGGCTACACCTTC
>TRBV9|.|TRBJ2-1|.
CASSVEGGGTLTYNEQFF
TGTGCCAGCAGCGTAGAAGGAGGGGGGACCCTGACCTACAATGAGCAGTTCTTC
>TRBV9|.|TRBJ2-1|.
CASSVAKVPSYNEQFF
TGTGCCAGCAGCGTAGCGAAGGTCCCTTCCTACAATGAGCAGTTCTTC
>TRBV7-9|TRBD1|TRBJ2-7|few
CASSLPDRAYEQYF
TGTGCCAGCAGCCTTCCGGACAGGGCCTACGAGCAGTACTTC
>TRBV5-1|.|TRBJ1-1|few
CASSRLGDTEAFF
TGCGCCAGCAGCCGGCTGGGGGATACTGAAGCTTTCTTT
>TRBV6-1|TRBD1|TRBJ2-3|few
CASSVGQGTDTQYF
TGTGCCAGCAGTGTTGGACAGGGAACAGATACGCAGTATTTT
>TRBV4-2|TRBD2|TRBJ2-7|.
CASSQGLATPHEQYF
TGTGCCAGCAGCCAAGGACTAGCCACGCCCCACGAGCAGTACTTC
>TRBV28|.|TRBJ2-7|.
CASNSYGLQGGEQYF
TGTGCCAGCAACAGTTATGGGCTCCAGGGCGGCGAGCAGTACTTC
>TRBV25-1|.|TRBJ2-5|.
CASSEVGGSEETQYF
TGTGCCAGCAGTGAAGTGGGGGGTAGCGAAGAGACCCAGTACTTC
>TRBV20-1|.|TRBJ1-6|.
CSATGQGNSPLHF
TGCAGTGCTACAGGGCAAGGGAATTCACCCCTCCACTTT